This TCR beta chain was obtained from a study of T cells in Graves' hyperthyroidism and ophthalmopathy. Findings of the study overall: Among clonotypes expanded in thyroid above 0.001, most were also found in blood.

Authors of the study amplified TCR beta CDR3 regions from RNA transcripts. Researchers ran a first-round RT-PCR on the TCR CDR3 using the HTBI primer set. TCRdb redid the calling of the multiplex PCR reads with MiXCR, one entry per CDR3 protein. The sample holds about 640,000 distinct CDR3 sequences; less than 25% are singletons and the top ten take under 35%. Only a few counts were recorded for this clonotype. Its antigen is undetermined. Diagnosing involved the use of clinical symptoms, serum thyroxine and TRAb, thyroid ultrasound and orbital computed tomography. The PBMCs had their origin in around 9.1 ml of fresh peripheral blood. Sequenced: blood. The receptor was derived from a man in his thirties or forties with Graves' ophthalmopathy.

CDR3: CASSGYTF. The DNA of the CDR3 is TGTGCCAGCAGTGGCTACACCTTC. The rearrangement uses TRBV6-1 and TRBJ1-2, with D hard to call. CDR3 size: 8 residues. V was trimmed by 4 bases and J by 9 bases, leaving 0 bases between them. Germline lookup yields CDR1 MNHNS and CDR2 SASEGT.